This T cell receptor beta chain emerged from a study of CD8+ T cells in alopecia areata. General study points: Higher clonality was seen in lesional scalp than in normal scalp, especially in alopecia totalis/universalis. Sequencing of scalp samples also captures resident alphabeta T cells of normal skin.

RNA was extracted and reverse transcribed into cDNA as the sequencing template. The data were produced by immunoSEQ multiplex PCR, yet TCRdb's version contains in-frame clones alone and is incomplete. The sample carries fewer than 40,000 clones, approximately 52% recorded once. The CDR3 is made up of 12 amino acids. The germline V gene encodes CDR1 SGHRS and CDR2 YFSETQ. V lost 4 bases and J 2 bases, leaving 7 bases between the germline ends. This clone was seen more than once but under ten times. Its target is not known. Peripheral blood and lesional scalp punch biopsies came from alopecia areata patients. Sorted out of PBMCs were CD4+ T cells and CD8+ T cells.

Input material: NKG2D-high CD8+ T cells sorted from blood. The TCR comes from a human donor with alopecia areata. This chain links TRBV5-1 with TRBJ2-7; D remains ambiguous. The CDR3 nucleotides read TGCGCCAGCAGCACCGTCCCCTACGAGCAGTACTTC. Translation: CASSTVPYEQYF.